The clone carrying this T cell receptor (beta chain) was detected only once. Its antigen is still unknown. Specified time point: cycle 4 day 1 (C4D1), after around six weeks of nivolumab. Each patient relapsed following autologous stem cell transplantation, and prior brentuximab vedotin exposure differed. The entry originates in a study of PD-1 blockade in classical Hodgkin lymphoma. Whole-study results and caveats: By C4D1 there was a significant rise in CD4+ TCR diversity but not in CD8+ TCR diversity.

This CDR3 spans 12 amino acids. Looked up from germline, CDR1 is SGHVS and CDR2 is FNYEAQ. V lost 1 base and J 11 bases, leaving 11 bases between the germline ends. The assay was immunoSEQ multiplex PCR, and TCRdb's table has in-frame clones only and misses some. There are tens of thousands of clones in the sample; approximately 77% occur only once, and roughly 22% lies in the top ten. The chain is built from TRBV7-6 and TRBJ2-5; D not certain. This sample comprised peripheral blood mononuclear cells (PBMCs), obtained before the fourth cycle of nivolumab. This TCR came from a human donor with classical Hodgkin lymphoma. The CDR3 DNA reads TGTGCCAGCAGCTTAGAGTCAGGCTTACAGTACTTC. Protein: CASSLESGLQYF.